This T cell receptor (beta chain) emerged from a study of cytomegalovirus exposure and HLA in healthy donors. The CDR3 extends over 14 amino acids. V lost 7 bases to trimming and J lost 5 bases, with 15 bases between them. Per the germline V gene, CDR1 is SNHLY and CDR2 is FYNNEI. The data were produced by immunoSEQ multiplex PCR, yet TCRdb's version contains in-frame clones alone and is incomplete. This sample yields about 120,000 clones, of which 89% are seen a single time; around 1.2% belongs to the top ten. This clone was seen only a few times. This chain joins TRBV2 and TRBJ1-5, with D maybe TRBD1 (6 bases). Material: PBMCs. The clonotype comes from a woman younger than 30 in good health and CMV-seronegative. The chain's CDR3 is CASTGDIGDQPQHF. CDR3 sequence (DNA): TGTGCCAGCACCGGGGACATAGGGGATCAGCCCCAGCATTTT.